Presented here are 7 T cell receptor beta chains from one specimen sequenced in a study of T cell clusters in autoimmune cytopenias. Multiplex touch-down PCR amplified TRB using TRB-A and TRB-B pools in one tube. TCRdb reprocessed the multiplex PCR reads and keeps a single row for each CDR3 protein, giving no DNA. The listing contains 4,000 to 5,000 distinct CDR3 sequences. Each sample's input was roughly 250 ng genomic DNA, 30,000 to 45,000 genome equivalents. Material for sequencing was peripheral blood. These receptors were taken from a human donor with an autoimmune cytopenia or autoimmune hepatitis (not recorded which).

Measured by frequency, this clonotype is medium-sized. The CDR3 here is CASSPQAGRNNYGYTF. The V gene is TRBV5-6, the J gene TRBJ1-2. This CDR3 has 16 amino acids. CDR1 SGHDT and CDR2 YYEEEE come from the germline V gene.

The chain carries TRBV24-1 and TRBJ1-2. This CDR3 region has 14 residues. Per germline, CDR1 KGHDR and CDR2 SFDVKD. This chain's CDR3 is CATSDLERMGGYTF.

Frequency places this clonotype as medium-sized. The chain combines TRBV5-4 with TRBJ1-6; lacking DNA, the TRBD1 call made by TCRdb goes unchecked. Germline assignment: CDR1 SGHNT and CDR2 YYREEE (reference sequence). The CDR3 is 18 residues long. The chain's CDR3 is CASSPSTDQTGRYSPLHF.

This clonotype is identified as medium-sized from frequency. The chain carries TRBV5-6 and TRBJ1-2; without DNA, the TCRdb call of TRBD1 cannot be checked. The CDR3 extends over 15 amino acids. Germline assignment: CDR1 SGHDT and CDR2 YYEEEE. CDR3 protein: CASSLGAGRNYGYTF.

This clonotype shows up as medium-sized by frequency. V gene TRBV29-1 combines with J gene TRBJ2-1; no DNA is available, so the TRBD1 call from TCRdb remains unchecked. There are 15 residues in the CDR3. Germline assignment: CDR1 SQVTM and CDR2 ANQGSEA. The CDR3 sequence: CSVEWGSRSYNEQFF.

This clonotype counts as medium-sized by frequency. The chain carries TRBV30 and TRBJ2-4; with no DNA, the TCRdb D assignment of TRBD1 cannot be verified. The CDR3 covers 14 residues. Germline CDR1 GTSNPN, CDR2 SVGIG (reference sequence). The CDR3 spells CAWIPGQGKNIQYF.

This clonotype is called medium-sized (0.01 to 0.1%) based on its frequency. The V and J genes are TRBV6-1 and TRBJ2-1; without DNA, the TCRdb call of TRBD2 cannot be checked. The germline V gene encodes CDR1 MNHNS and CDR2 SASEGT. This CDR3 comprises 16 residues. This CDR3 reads CASSARASGRRDEQFF.